This TCR beta chain was sequenced in a study of T cell repertoires in cytomegalovirus infection. Overall study context: Public TCR beta signatures were indicative of both CMV infection and a matching HLA type.

This clonotype was seen more than once but under ten times. Its target is unknown. This CDR3 is 14 amino acids long. CDR1 is SQVTM, CDR2 ANQGSEA, per germline. V dropped 2 bases and J dropped 0 bases, with 10 bases sitting between them. TCRdb re-called the reads through MiXCR, storing one row per CDR3 protein. The sample lists 200,000 to 300,000 distinct CDR3 sequences, roughly an eighth occurring once. Study-level points and caveats: Cumulative frequency of public TCR beta families picked out carriers of CMV plus the relevant HLA.

The rearrangement joins TRBV29-1 to TRBJ1-1; D unresolved. Sequenced: PBMCs. The sequence was obtained from a human donor in good health (CMV status not recorded). Some clones in this sample may be carry-over from other donors' samples. CDR3 in DNA: TGCAGCGTTGAATTTACAGCCTTGAACACTGAAGCTTTCTTT. Translated, it gives CSVEFTALNTEAFF.